These 18 T cell receptor beta chains share one sample of origin, sequenced in a study of T-cell memory formation after mild COVID-19. TCRdb fed the 5' RACE reads into MiXCR, producing one record per CDR3 protein. Of roughly 450,000 distinct CDR3 sequences in the sample, 15% to 20% were seen once. Sequencing was performed on PBMCs or a T cell subset sorted from them (not recorded which). The receptors stem from an adult woman who had mild COVID-19 (a few samples of this study predate the infection). Cell type and time point are not known.

The V gene is TRBV30, the J gene TRBJ1-1; 7 bases line up with TRBD1. CDR1 GTSNPN and CDR2 SVGIG come from the germline V gene (reference sequence). The CDR3 covers 12 residues. The V segment lost 1 base and the J segment 10 bases; nucleotides outside the gene matches: 6. CDR3 bases: TGTGCCTGGAGTGGTCCAGGGGGGGGAGCTTTCTTT. Protein: CAWSGPGGGAFF.

A few counts support this clonotype. The V call is TRBV6-1, the J call TRBJ2-1, with D hard to call. The CDR3 extends over 13 amino acids. From germline, CDR1 is MNHNS and CDR2 SASEGT. Trimming stripped 0 bases from V and 6 bases from J, with 6 bases between. The CDR3 sequence: CASSEAEPNEQFF. The CDR3 DNA reads TGTGCCAGCAGTGAAGCGGAGCCCAATGAGCAGTTCTTC.

This chain joins TRBV2 and TRBJ2-2; TRBD1 matches 8 bases. Germline assignment: CDR1 SNHLY and CDR2 FYNNEI. The ends lost 4 bases at V and 9 bases at J; junction bases unmatched: 7. The CDR3 is 14 amino acids. The CDR3 bases are TGTGCCAGCAGTGCCGGACAGGGCAACTGGGAGCTGTTTTTT. Encoded protein: CASSAGQGNWELFF.

This clonotype was found a few times. V is TRBV3-1 and J is TRBJ1-6; tentative D call: TRBD1 (6 bases). Germline values: CDR1 LGHDT, CDR2 YNNKEL (reference sequence). The CDR3 spans 15 residues. V lost 2 bases and J 8 bases, leaving 13 bases between the germline ends. The CDR3 region has the DNA TGTGCCAGCAGCCAAACCGGCAGGGGTGATTCACCCCTCCACTTT. This encodes CASSQTGRGDSPLHF.

The genes are TRBV6-6 and TRBJ2-5; tentatively, D is TRBD1 (5 bases). The CDR3 extends over 12 amino acids. Trimming removed 5 bases at V and 5 bases at J, with 9 bases between. The V gene's germline CDR1 is MNHNY and CDR2 SVGAGI (reference sequence). In DNA form, the CDR3 reads TGTGCCAGCAGTGATGCAGGGGAGACCCAGTACTTC. Protein product: CASSDAGETQYF.

This clonotype was counted once. This chain connects TRBV20-1 to TRBJ2-1; TRBD1 might be the D (5 bases). The germline V gene has CDR1 DFQATT and CDR2 SNEGSKA (reference sequence). V was cut by 0 bases and J by 0 bases, with 21 bases left in between. The CDR3 length is 19 residues. CDR3 bases: TGCAGTGCTAGAGATGAGTGGGGCCGAACTTACAGCTCCTACAATGAGCAGTTCTTC. Protein sequence: CSARDEWGRTYSSYNEQFF.

CDR3 DNA: TGTGCCAGCAGTTACTCCCTAGCGGGGGGGGATACGCAGTATTTT. It is translated as CASSYSLAGGDTQYF. The chain has TRBV6-5 and TRBJ2-3; 12 nucleotides line up with TRBD2. V trimming: 0 bases; J trimming: 6 bases; junction bases outside the gene matches: 1. The CDR3 is 15 residues long. Germline assignment: CDR1 MNHEY and CDR2 SVGAGI.

This clonotype was observed a handful of times. The chain combines TRBV5-1 with TRBJ1-1, with 11 nucleotides matching TRBD1. CDR1 and CDR2 from the germline V gene are SGHRS and YFSETQ. The CDR3 contains 14 residues. V shed 7 bases, J shed 3 bases, and the junction held 5 bases outside the gene matches. This chain's CDR3 is CASHRDRGDTEAFF. The CDR3 nucleotides are TGCGCCAGCCATAGGGACAGGGGGGACACTGAAGCTTTCTTT.

The gene calls are TRBV6-2 or TRBV6-3 and TRBJ1-3, with 8 bases lining up with TRBD1. The germline V gene encodes CDR1 MNHEY and CDR2 SVGEGT. CDR3 size: 18 residues. V gave up 6 bases and J gave up 0 bases; unmatched junction bases: 13. Written as DNA, the CDR3 is TGTGCCAGCAGCCAAAGAGGACAGGGCGCCTCCTCTGGAAACACCATATATTTT. It yields the protein CASSQRGQGASSGNTIYF.

This clonotype has a count of ten or more. This chain links TRBV5-1 with TRBJ2-5; D may be TRBD1 (5 bases). The CDR3 runs to 13 residues. V dropped 7 bases and J dropped 0 bases, with 10 bases sitting between them. Germline V gives CDR1 SGHRS, CDR2 YFSETQ. CDR3 coding DNA: TGCGCCAGCGTCGCGGACAACCAAGAGACCCAGTACTTC. Protein sequence: CASVADNQETQYF.

This clonotype was seen many times. V is TRBV7-8 and J is TRBJ2-3, with 12 bases identical to TRBD2. Germline loops: CDR1 SGHVS, CDR2 FQNEAQ. V dropped 8 bases and J dropped 4; count of bases not matched to a gene: 1. The CDR3 is 13 residues long. The CDR3 region has the DNA TGTGCCAGCCGACTAGCGGGGGCAGATACGCAGTATTTT. Its translation is CASRLAGADTQYF.

The V gene is TRBV6-6, the J gene TRBJ1-2, with D unclear. V was clipped by 9 bases and J by 3 bases, with 5 bases between them. The CDR3 loop spans 10 amino acids. Germline CDR1 reads MNHNY; CDR2 reads SVGAGI (reference sequence). The CDR3 DNA sequence: TGTGCCAGTCTCGACTATGGCTACACCTTC. Protein sequence: CASLDYGYTF.

This clonotype was counted a few times. This sequence joins TRBV6-5 and TRBJ2-7; D call uncertain. Germline CDR1 is MNHEY and CDR2 is SVGAGI. Trimming stripped 5 bases from V and 4 bases from J, with 18 bases between. The CDR3 covers 15 residues. The CDR3 region is CASSPSYRNFYEQYF. CDR3 sequence (DNA): TGTGCCAGCAGTCCCTCTTACCGAAATTTTTACGAGCAGTACTTC.

V gene TRBV7-8 combines with J gene TRBJ1-5, with D uncertain. CDR1 is SGHVS and CDR2 is FQNEAQ in the germline V gene. The germline V and J ends were trimmed by 5 bases and 0 bases, with 8 bases remaining between them. The CDR3 runs 14 residues. CDR3 loop: CASSARDSNQPQHF. The CDR3 DNA follows: TGTGCCAGCAGCGCCCGGGATAGCAATCAGCCCCAGCATTTT.

This clonotype was seen more than once but under ten times. V usage is TRBV6-5 and J usage is TRBJ2-1; 9 bases are a match to TRBD1. V lost 2 bases and J lost 4; bases outside the gene matches: 6. Germline V gene sequence: CDR1 MNHEY, CDR2 SVGAGI. The CDR3 totals 16 residues. CDR3 residues: CASSYQGQGPYNEQFF. CDR3 sequence (DNA): TGTGCCAGCAGTTACCAGGGACAGGGACCTTACAATGAGCAGTTCTTC.

This clonotype has a handful of counts. V gene TRBV20-1 combines with J gene TRBJ1-4; D remains unclear. The CDR3 totals 12 residues. Germline CDR1 reads DFQATT; CDR2 reads SNEGSKA (reference sequence). Trimming cost V 7 bases and J 0 bases, with 6 bases left between them. The DNA for the CDR3 is TGCAGTGTCAGAGCAACTAATGAAAAACTGTTTTTT. This gives the protein CSVRATNEKLFF.

This clonotype has ten or more counts. The J gene is TRBJ1-1, the V gene TRBV9; D remains ambiguous. The CDR3 sequence is 13 residues long. Germline V gene lookup returns CDR1 SGDLS and CDR2 YYNGEE. Trimming cost V 2 bases and J 3 bases, with 8 bases left between them. CDR3 sequence: CASSVRPHTEAFF. In DNA form, the CDR3 reads TGTGCCAGCAGCGTTCGACCGCACACTGAAGCTTTCTTT.

The V and J genes are TRBV4-3 and TRBJ1-6, with D uncertain. The CDR3 has 16 residues. Between the trimmed V and J ends, which lost 0 bases and 3 bases, there was a span of 9 bases. CDR1 is LGHNA and CDR2 is YSLEER in the germline V gene. CDR3 DNA sequence: TGCGCCAGCAGCCAAGATTATACGGTCTATAATTCACCCCTCCACTTT. Its translation: CASSQDYTVYNSPLHF.